The entry below describes one T cell receptor (beta chain). One end of the junction does not line up with germline, which may come from a read error. Sequencing used immunoSEQ multiplex PCR; TCRdb keeps in-frame clones, though not all of them. The sample lists over 15,000 clones; 79% were seen once. CDR1 SGHVS and CDR2 FQNEAQ come from the germline V gene. This CDR3 spans 12 amino acids. The sample is drawn from a study of ipilimumab plus nivolumab after autologous stem cell transplantation. Patients got ipilimumab 1 mg/kg beginning 14 to 28 days post-transplant. Patients received nivolumab 3 mg/kg at weeks 1, 4, 7, 10, then fortnightly to week 26.

The receptor comes from a male donor with diffuse large B-cell lymphoma. Sequencing used PBMCs, obtained in a trial of ipilimumab plus nivolumab as post-transplant consolidation. This sequence joins TRBV7-8 and TRBJ2-7, with a possible D match to TRBD2 (6 bases). The CDR3 DNA reads TGTGCCAGCAGCTCGAACTCCCTGGGGGGACACTTC. Translation gives CASSSNSLGGHF. Filled out from reference TRBV7-8 and TRBJ2-7, the complete variable domain reads GAGVSQSPRYKVAKRGQDVALRCDPISGHVSLFWYQQALGQGPEFLTYFQNEAQLDKSGLPSDRFFAERPEGSVSTLKIQRTQQEDSAVYLCASSSNSLGGHFGPGTRLTVT.